This TCR beta chain was sequenced in a study of blood T cell repertoires in COVID-19 (dated by TCRdb to 2020 to 2021). With regard to the full study: Samples from collaborators originated in the United States, Italy and Spain and spanned both the acute and convalescent phases of COVID-19. A freely available public database, intended as a resource for researchers studying the immune response to SARS-CoV-2, is where the repertoires were released. The dataset comprised deeply sampled blood TCRbeta repertoires from subjects exposed to, actively infected with, or recovered from COVID-19. The samples were drawn from two sources: the first 160 participants of the ongoing ImmuneRACE study, and fewer than 1,500 subjects contributed by 6 global collaborators. Where HLA class I and class II types were available, the types were taken from metadata supplied by the sample provider, not from assay-based typing. Nearly every sample came with metadata listing a de-identified subject ID, COVID-19 status, age in years and sex. The prospective study material was composed of cDNA or gDNA derived from T cells, B-cell-depleted T cells, or PBMCs.

A word on this clone: Which antigen it targets is not known. Base qualities are missing; no much larger clone stands one base away.

Participants in the prospective study were enrolled through a virtual design, were aged about 18 to 90 years, and lived in some 24 United States geographic areas. In the prospective study, cohorts were assigned on the basis of participant-reported clinical history obtained from a screening survey and a study questionnaire. For ImmuneRACE Cohort 3, a participant was defined as recovered based on two consecutive negative NP/OP PCR tests, clearance by a healthcare professional, or resolution of symptoms. Each participant in the prospective study had whole blood, serum and a nasopharyngeal or oropharyngeal swab collected by mobile phlebotomists. Over a roughly two-month period, participants in the prospective study had the option of providing additional blood draws and questionnaires. Before DNA extraction, blood samples from the prospective study were shipped at room temperature or frozen. TCRbeta CDR3 regions were amplified from genomic DNA by means of the immunoSEQ Assay, a bias-controlled multiplex PCR. Processing in the source paper ran as follows. Nucleated cell counts per sample were estimated from amplification of reference gene primers within the assay. Sequence reads were collapsed and filtered to measure the absolute abundance of every unique TCRbeta CDR3 rearrangement. For each sample, productive Simpson clonality was calculated as the square root of Simpson's diversity index across productive rearrangements. Here the immuneACCESS table is served through TCRdb, limited to in-frame sequences with V and J called. Missing clones are a known gap in these copies; in checked studies unresolved V genes cover under half, and the rest lacks a known reason. D and trimming were read from the DNA, whereas the V and J calls and clone size are those reported in that table. The sample table holds under 200,000 clones, of which 70% to 90% were seen once. 6.5% to 9.5% of the sample is taken by the ten largest.

Trimming accounts for 2 bases at V and 5 bases at J, while the number of junction bases matched to no gene is 4. As encoded in the germline V gene, CDR1 is SQVTM while CDR2 is ANQGSEA. The CDR3 runs 13 residues from the cysteine to the phenylalanine. Only the CDR3 DNA is retained, 39 bases long and in frame from the first base. Overall study results and their limits: The quantity of clinical and demographic metadata differed by source and by participant and was supplied without curation.

The sequenced material came from PBMCs or T cells enriched from blood (not recorded which). The sequence was collected from a woman between 18 and 29 years old who had recovered from COVID-19. The sequence links TRBV29-1 to TRBJ2-7; 9 bases in the middle match TRBD1. CDR3 sequence: CSVEYDRGNEQYF. The nucleotide sequence reads as follows: TGCAGCGTTGAATATGACAGGGGGAACGAGCAGTACTTC.